This entry lists 15 T cell receptor beta chains sequenced from one sample in a study of T-cell reconstitution after alpha-beta-depleted transplantation in children. Unique molecular identifiers were built into the TCRbeta library. A single record per CDR3 protein comes from TCRdb applying MiXCR to the PCR reads. There are around 8,800 distinct CDR3 sequences in the sample; approximately 15% occur only once, and 88% lies in the top ten. Sequenced here: PBMCs, mostly from graft donor cells, sampled 60 days after TCRalphabeta/CD19-depleted stem cell transplant. Source of these receptors: a girl under three years old who had a stem cell transplant for combined immunodeficiency, so the T cells may come from the graft donor.

This clonotype was seen repeatedly, ten times or more. This chain links TRBV4-1 with TRBJ2-7; TRBD2 might be the D (7 bases). CDR1 and CDR2 (germline): MGHRA, YSYEKL. This CDR3 has 16 residues. V lost 4 bases to trimming and J lost 5 bases, with 21 bases between them. The chain's CDR3 is CASSPGRGALIHEQYF. For the CDR3, the DNA is TGCGCCAGCAGCCCAGGGAGGGGGGCGCTTATCCACGAGCAGTACTTC.

The chain employs TRBV9 and TRBJ2-2, with TRBD2 identical over 10 bases. Germline-derived CDR1 and CDR2 are SGDLS and YYNGEE. This CDR3 spans 17 amino acids. V gave up 2 bases and J gave up 6 bases; unmatched junction bases: 10. The CDR3 sequence is CASSVSGRARQAGELFF. The CDR3 DNA is TGTGCCAGCAGCGTGAGCGGGAGGGCCCGGCAGGCCGGGGAGCTGTTTTTT.

This clonotype was recorded many times. The chain couples TRBV20-1 to TRBJ2-2, with 7 bases aligning to TRBD1. Germline V gene sequence: CDR1 DFQATT, CDR2 SNEGSKA (reference sequence). The CDR3 extends over 16 amino acids. Trimming took 4 bases from V and 5 from J; bases not matched to a gene: 13. This CDR3 is CSATGQEGDWTGELFF. The CDR3 nucleotides are TGCAGTGCTACCGGACAGGAAGGTGATTGGACCGGGGAGCTGTTTTTT.

This clonotype was recorded many times. This chain connects TRBV20-1 to TRBJ2-2; TRBD1 or TRBD2 may be the D gene (5 bases each). Germline loops: CDR1 DFQATT, CDR2 SNEGSKA (reference sequence). The CDR3 runs 13 residues. V was clipped by 0 bases and J by 7 bases, with 9 bases between them. The CDR3 sequence is CSARERGDGELFF. The CDR3 nucleotides read TGCAGTGCTAGAGAGAGGGGTGACGGGGAGCTGTTTTTT.

V usage is TRBV20-1 and J usage is TRBJ2-7, with D maybe TRBD1 (6 bases). V was cut by 3 bases and J by 0 bases, with 9 bases left in between. The CDR3 has 13 amino acids. Germline values: CDR1 DFQATT, CDR2 SNEGSKA (reference sequence). The DNA of the CDR3 is TGCAGTGCTAGGACAGGTTTCTCCTACGAGCAGTACTTC. Translated: CSARTGFSYEQYF.

This clonotype was observed a few times. The rearrangement links TRBV6-2 or TRBV6-3 to TRBJ2-3; 10 bases map to TRBD2. Trimming took 2 bases from V and 6 from J; bases not matched to a gene: 8. The germline V gene encodes CDR1 MNHEY and CDR2 SVGEGT. The CDR3 runs 16 residues. CDR3 DNA: TGTGCCAGCAGTTACCTCTTACCGGGACTAGCGGATACGCAGTATTTT. Amino acids: CASSYLLPGLADTQYF.

Ten or more counts support this clonotype. The V gene is TRBV9, the J gene TRBJ1-2; D unresolved. CDR1 and CDR2 from the germline V gene are SGDLS and YYNGEE. The V and J ends lost 4 bases and 8 bases respectively, with 15 bases between them. The CDR3 sequence is 13 residues long. As DNA, the CDR3 is TGTGCCAGCAGCTCCGGGCCGTTTCGGGGCTACACCTTC. It encodes CASSSGPFRGYTF.

The gene calls are TRBV24-1 and TRBJ2-7; TRBD1 aligns across 7 bases. Germline loops: CDR1 KGHDR, CDR2 SFDVKD. The CDR3 runs 14 residues. J was trimmed by 0 bases and V by 6 bases; bases with no gene match: 4. DNA of the CDR3: TGTGCCACCAGTTCTTCAGGGGGCTCCTACGAGCAGTACTTC. Its translation is CATSSSGGSYEQYF.

V and J are TRBV7-2 and TRBJ1-5; the D is unclear. Trimming removed 3 bases at V and 4 bases at J, with 1 base between. Germline values: CDR1 SGHTA, CDR2 FQGNSA. CDR3 length equals 11 residues. CDR3 bases: TGTGCCAGCAGCTTGAATCAGCCCCAGCATTTT. It translates to CASSLNQPQHF.

V usage is TRBV3-1 and J usage is TRBJ2-5, with 10 bases fitting TRBD2. Germline CDR1 is LGHDT and CDR2 is YNNKEL (reference sequence). This CDR3 is built from 15 residues. The V and J ends lost 2 bases and 2 bases, in that order; junction bases with no gene match: 2. The CDR3 sequence is CASSQWTSGQETQYF. The CDR3 DNA reads TGTGCCAGCAGCCAATGGACTAGCGGTCAAGAGACCCAGTACTTC.

This clonotype ranks as medium-sized (0.01 to 0.1%). This rearrangement joins TRBV20-1 to TRBJ2-1, with TRBD2 as a possible D gene (7 bases). V lost 6 bases, J lost 5 bases, and 23 bases lay in between. The CDR3 length is 16 residues. Germline V gene lookup returns CDR1 DFQATT and CDR2 SNEGSKA (reference sequence). The CDR3 spells CSAERGTGGPNNEQFF. CDR3 bases: TGCAGTGCCGAGAGGGGGACGGGGGGCCCCAACAATGAGCAGTTCTTC.

This clonotype was observed a handful of times. The chain combines TRBV21-1 with TRBJ2-3. TRBV21-1 is described as a pseudogene. This CDR3 comprises 14 residues. CDR3 sequence: CASSTRLSTDTQYF. As DNA, the CDR3 is TGTGCCAGCAGCACCCGACTGAGCACAGATACGCAGTATTTT.

This clonotype has a count of ten or more. The V and J genes are TRBV12-3 or TRBV12-4 and TRBJ2-7; D is possibly TRBD1 (5 bases). Trimming took 3 bases from V and 2 from J, leaving 11 bases between them. This CDR3 spans 14 amino acids. This CDR3 reads CASSFYTGPYEQYF. CDR3 coding DNA: TGTGCCAGCAGTTTTTACACAGGACCCTACGAGCAGTACTTC.

At least ten counts were recorded for this clonotype. This sequence joins TRBV20-1 and TRBJ1-1; tentatively, D is TRBD1 (5 bases). The CDR3 sequence is 14 residues long. The ends were cut back, 2 bases at V and 4 bases at J, with 14 bases in the middle. Per germline, CDR1 DFQATT and CDR2 SNEGSKA (reference sequence). CDR3 in amino acids: CSARIKSRATEAFF. The CDR3 coding sequence is TGCAGTGCTAGAATTAAGAGCAGGGCCACTGAAGCTTTCTTT.

The chain recombines TRBV29-1 with TRBJ2-3; 7 bases match TRBD2. The junction had 16 bases not matched to a gene; V was cut back by 7 bases and J by 3 bases. Germline V gene sequence: CDR1 SQVTM, CDR2 ANQGSEA. CDR3 length: 16 residues. In DNA, the CDR3 is TGCAGCGCTGACTTAGCGGGTGTGTTAAAGACAGATACGCAGTATTTT. This gives the protein CSADLAGVLKTDTQYF.